What follows is one T cell receptor (beta chain) and its context. The antigen is unknown. The CDR3 sequence is 13 residues long. Trimming took off 3 bases at V and 4 bases at J, with 11 bases between the two ends. Germline CDR1 DFQATT, CDR2 SNEGSKA (reference sequence). This entry is derived from a study of T-cell reconstitution after alpha-beta-depleted transplantation in children. Study-wide results and limits: Recipient T cells and thymic progenitors that survived gave rise to the high TCRbeta diversity observed at day 60 in some patients.

The TCRbeta library incorporated unique molecular identifiers. One entry per CDR3 protein results from TCRdb running MiXCR on the PCR reads. The data show 330,000 or so distinct CDR3 sequences, with about a tenth seen just once and 7.5% held by the top ten. The source is a boy under three years old with acute myeloid leukemia, due to receive a stem cell transplant. The sample here was PBMCs, taken before TCRalphabeta/CD19-depleted stem cell transplant. The chain couples TRBV20-1 to TRBJ2-3, with D unresolved. In DNA form, the CDR3 reads TGCAGTGCTAGGGATAGTGGTTCAGATACGCAGTATTTT. Translating gives CSARDSGSDTQYF.